The 31 T cell receptor beta chains below come from one sample, sequenced in a study of blood T cell repertoires in COVID-19. The data were produced by immunoSEQ multiplex PCR, yet TCRdb's version contains in-frame clones alone and is incomplete. The sample contains hundreds of thousands of clones, over 75% of which appear only once. Material: peripheral blood. The receptors were gathered from a human donor in a cohort sampled during active COVID-19.

The chain joins TRBV3-1 (or the pseudogene TRBV3-2) to TRBJ1-1, with D possibly TRBD1 on 6 matching bases. CDR3 length: 12 amino acids. Germline assignment: CDR1 LGHDT and CDR2 YNNKEL (reference sequence). Trimming stripped 3 bases from V and 7 bases from J, with 9 bases between. The CDR3 is CASSQGDIEAFF. CDR3 DNA sequence: TGTGCCAGCAGCCAGGGGGACATTGAAGCTTTCTTT.

The V gene is TRBV18, the J gene TRBJ2-7, with 7 bases fitting TRBD2. J was trimmed by 6 bases and V by 0 bases; bases with no gene match: 11. The CDR3 spans 16 residues. Germline CDR1 and CDR2: KGHSH and LQKENI. The CDR3: CASSPPGRLAGAEQYF. The DNA of the CDR3 is TGTGCCAGCTCACCACCCGGGAGGCTCGCGGGTGCCGAGCAGTACTTC.

J is TRBJ1-2 and V is TRBV24-1; D remains ambiguous. Germline V CDR1 and CDR2: KGHDR, SFDVKD. The ends were cut back, 12 bases at V and 8 bases at J, with 21 bases in the middle. This CDR3 comprises 13 residues. In DNA, the CDR3 is TGTGCCCCTACTAAGCGGACGACTATGGGCTACACCTTC. Translation gives CAPTKRTTMGYTF.

The V and J genes are TRBV2 and TRBJ1-1, with 11 bases lining up with TRBD1. The CDR3 totals 16 residues. The J segment lost 0 bases and the V segment lost 8 bases, leaving 8 bases of the junction unmatched. Germline V CDR1 and CDR2: SNHLY, FYNNEI. Here the CDR3 reads CASEGGDRGVNTEAFF. The CDR3, as DNA: TGTGCCAGCGAGGGAGGGGACAGGGGGGTGAACACTGAAGCTTTCTTT.

CDR3 loop: CASSVDSRTEAFF. DNA for the CDR3: TGTGCCAGCAGCGTAGATTCCCGTACTGAAGCTTTCTTT. The chain joins TRBV9 to TRBJ1-1; D remains ambiguous. From germline, CDR1 is SGDLS and CDR2 YYNGEE. This CDR3 comprises 13 residues. Deletions cut 0 bases from V and 5 bases from J, with 8 bases between.

The rearrangement uses TRBV12-3 or TRBV12-4 and TRBJ1-1, with D perhaps matching TRBD1 (6 bases). This CDR3 contains 11 residues. Trimming took 8 bases from V and 11 from J, leaving 15 bases between them. CDR3 in DNA: TGTGCCAGCTCGCCCGGGACAAACGCTTTCTTT. It yields the protein CASSPGTNAFF.

This clone showed up just once. The J gene is TRBJ2-5, the V gene TRBV18; D not certain. Trimming took off 1 base at V and 2 bases at J, with 8 bases between the two ends. Germline V lookup: CDR1 KGHSH, CDR2 LQKENI. CDR3 length: 14 amino acids. The CDR3 region is CASSPRAPQETQYF. As DNA, the CDR3 is TGTGCCAGCTCACCACGCGCACCACAAGAGACCCAGTACTTC.

The sample holds a few counts of this clone. CDR3 sequence (DNA): TGTGCCACTCGGACAGAGATTAACACCGGGGAGCTGTTTTTT. It specifies CATRTEINTGELFF. V usage is TRBV10-3 and J usage is TRBJ2-2; possibly TRBD1 for D (6 bases). Per germline, CDR1 ENHRY and CDR2 SYGVKD. The V end lost 10 bases, the J end lost 2 bases, and 14 bases lay between the germline ends. The CDR3 runs to 14 residues.

This chain uses TRBV27 with TRBJ1-1, with a possible D match to TRBD1 (5 bases). V lost 3 bases and J lost 10, with 18 bases in between. The CDR3 extends over 14 amino acids. Germline CDR1 MNHEY, CDR2 SMNVEV (reference sequence). For the CDR3, the DNA is TGTGCCAGCAGTTTCCCCTCAACGGGGGGGAGAGCTTTCTTT. This gives the protein CASSFPSTGGRAFF.

The V gene is TRBV19, the J gene TRBJ1-5; D is uncertain. The CDR3 has 14 residues. Trimming took off 5 bases at V and 2 bases at J, with 10 bases between the two ends. Germline loops: CDR1 LNHDA, CDR2 SQIVND (reference sequence). The DNA for the CDR3 is TGTGCCAGTAGTCAAGCTCGGGGCAATCAGCCCCAGCATTTT. Translation gives CASSQARGNQPQHF.

This chain links TRBV4-3 with TRBJ2-3, with TRBD2 matching over 14 bases. Germline V gene sequence: CDR1 LGHNA, CDR2 YSLEER. This CDR3 region has 18 residues. V was clipped by 0 bases and J by 4 bases; unmatched bases: 6. The CDR3 nucleotides are TGCGCCAGCAGCCAAGATTGGGGGACTAGCGGGAGTCCAGATACGCAGTATTTT. Encoded protein: CASSQDWGTSGSPDTQYF.

The chain joins TRBV19 to TRBJ2-3; TRBD2 aligns across 10 bases. Germline V gene sequence: CDR1 LNHDA, CDR2 SQIVND (reference sequence). The CDR3 spans 18 residues. V lost 5 bases and J lost 0; bases outside the gene matches: 11. CDR3 in amino acids: CASSAAMIAGGSTDTQYF. For the CDR3, the DNA is TGTGCCAGTAGTGCCGCCATGATAGCGGGAGGAAGCACAGATACGCAGTATTTT.

The chain is built from TRBV12-5 and TRBJ2-3; 9 nucleotides align to TRBD2. V was clipped by 4 bases and J by 2 bases; unmatched bases: 10. Germline V gene sequence: CDR1 LGHNT, CDR2 FRNRAP. The CDR3 totals 17 residues. The CDR3 protein is CASGSGGRGLVTDTQYF. CDR3 bases: TGTGCTAGTGGTTCCGGCGGGAGGGGGCTTGTCACAGATACGCAGTATTTT. Based on the CDR3 plus reference TRBV12-5 and TRBJ2-3, the full variable domain is DARVTQTPRHKVTEMGQEVTMRCQPILGHNTVFWYRQTMMQGLELLAYFRNRAPLDDSGMPKDRFSAEMPDATLATLKIQPSEPRDSAVYFCASGSGGRGLVTDTQYFGPGTRLTVL.

This clone was observed once. The chain joins TRBV6-6 to TRBJ2-7, with TRBD1 identical over 8 bases. The J segment lost 5 bases and the V segment lost 6 bases, leaving 6 bases of the junction unmatched. Per the germline V gene, CDR1 is MNHNY and CDR2 is SVGAGI (reference sequence). This CDR3 has 13 residues. The CDR3, as DNA: TGTGCCAGCAGCCCACAGGGGGGCCACGAGCAGTACTTC. This gives the protein CASSPQGGHEQYF.

The gene calls are TRBV5-5 and TRBJ1-5; the match to TRBD1 covers 9 bases. Germline V gives CDR1 SGHKS, CDR2 YYEKEE (reference sequence). V dropped 0 bases and J dropped 7; count of bases not matched to a gene: 5. CDR3 length equals 15 residues. CDR3 region: CASSLAGDRAQPQHF. For the CDR3, the DNA is TGTGCCAGCAGCTTGGCCGGGGACAGGGCCCAGCCCCAGCATTTT.

The CDR3 DNA reads TGTGCCAGTAGTGCAGGGGATCAGCCCCAGCATTTT. As protein: CASSAGDQPQHF. V and J are TRBV19 and TRBJ1-5; TRBD1 is a possible D gene (6 bases). Deletions cut 5 bases from V and 5 bases from J, with 7 bases between. Per germline, CDR1 LNHDA and CDR2 SQIVND (reference sequence). The CDR3 extends over 12 amino acids.

A few counts support this clone. The rearrangement uses TRBV28 and TRBJ1-2; D may be TRBD1 (5 bases). The CDR3 covers 13 residues. V gave up 7 bases and J gave up 4 bases, with 13 bases separating them. Germline values: CDR1 MDHEN, CDR2 SYDVKM. CDR3 nucleotides: TGTGCCAGCACGACAGTTAGGGGCTATGGCTACACCTTC. Its translation is CASTTVRGYGYTF.

The chain couples TRBV27 to TRBJ1-5; possibly TRBD1 for D (5 bases). Germline CDR1 reads MNHEY; CDR2 reads SMNVEV (reference sequence). V lost 6 bases, J lost 6 bases, and 12 bases lay in between. The CDR3 is 13 residues long. The CDR3 protein is CASRIRASQPQHF. CDR3 in DNA: TGTGCCAGCAGAATCAGGGCGAGTCAGCCCCAGCATTTT.

This chain joins TRBV6-5 and TRBJ2-7; 7 bases match TRBD1. The V segment lost 2 bases and the J segment 3 bases; nucleotides outside the gene matches: 10. CDR1 MNHEY and CDR2 SVGAGI come from the germline V gene. The CDR3 runs 16 residues. The CDR3 region is CASSYTTGVGVYEQYF. The CDR3 coding sequence is TGTGCCAGCAGTTACACTACAGGGGTGGGGGTCTACGAGCAGTACTTC.

J is TRBJ1-2 and V is TRBV6-5; a weak D match, TRBD1 (6 bases). Germline CDR1 is MNHEY and CDR2 is SVGAGI. Trimming shortened V by 6 bases and J by 7 bases, and 15 bases separated the two germline ends. This CDR3 comprises 13 residues. The CDR3 here is CASSRGHFFGYTF. Written as DNA, the CDR3 is TGTGCCAGCAGCCGGGGACATTTCTTTGGCTACACCTTC.

V and J are TRBV7-2 and TRBJ2-7; TRBD1 might be the D (6 bases). CDR3 size: 13 residues. In germline, CDR1 is SGHTA, CDR2 FQGNSA. V was shortened by 3 bases and J by 1 base, with 7 bases between the two germline ends. The CDR3 nucleotides read TGTGCCAGCAGCTTTACAGGGTCCTACGAGCAGTACTTC. As protein: CASSFTGSYEQYF.

The chain is built from TRBV2 and TRBJ2-7; 11 bases match TRBD2. The CDR3 loop spans 14 amino acids. Looked up from germline, CDR1 is SNHLY and CDR2 is FYNNEI. V lost 7 bases, J lost 4 bases, and 6 bases stayed unmatched. DNA for the CDR3: TGTGCCAGCAACCCCGGGACTAGCGGTTACGAGCAGTACTTC. Translation gives CASNPGTSGYEQYF.

The gene calls are TRBV7-6 and TRBJ2-2; D unresolved. The CDR3 contains 15 residues. V dropped 2 bases and J dropped 1 base, with 8 bases sitting between them. CDR1 is SGHVS, CDR2 FNYEAQ, per germline. The CDR3 sequence: CASSLYSLNTGELFF. The CDR3 DNA reads as TGTGCCAGCAGCTTATACAGCCTGAACACCGGGGAGCTGTTTTTT.

The chain recombines TRBV5-1 with TRBJ2-7, with a tentative D call TRBD2 (6 bases). The V gene lost 2 bases and the J gene lost 5 bases, with 26 bases spanning the gap. The CDR3 covers 18 residues. Per the germline V gene, CDR1 is SGHRS and CDR2 is YFSETQ. For the CDR3, the DNA is TGCGCCAGCAGCTTAAGCGGGCAGCGGCTCGCCCCGGGGAACGAGCAGTACTTC. Translating it yields CASSLSGQRLAPGNEQYF. The whole variable domain, filled in from reference TRBV5-1 and TRBJ2-7, reads KAGVTQTPRYLIKTRGQQVTLSCSPISGHRSVSWYQQTPGQGLQFLFEYFSETQRNKGNFPGRFSGRQFSNSRSEMNVSTLELGDSALYLCASSLSGQRLAPGNEQYFGPGTRLTVT.

The chain joins TRBV5-5 to TRBJ1-1; no definite D call. V shed 0 bases and J shed 2 bases, with 14 bases lying between them. The germline gives CDR1 SGHKS, CDR2 YYEKEE (reference sequence). The CDR3 runs 16 residues. The CDR3 coding sequence is TGTGCCAGCAGCTTGGCGTGGGCCGTTGATAACACTGAAGCTTTCTTT. Translated, it gives CASSLAWAVDNTEAFF.

This clone was detected a few times. The genes are TRBV12-3 or TRBV12-4 and TRBJ1-1; D perhaps matches TRBD1 (5 bases). The CDR3 consists of 12 residues. V gave up 5 bases and J gave up 6 bases, with 10 bases separating them. The CDR3 is CASSKQGAEAFF. CDR3 bases: TGTGCCAGCAGTAAGCAGGGCGCTGAAGCTTTCTTT.

The chain uses TRBV11-2 and TRBJ2-1; the match to TRBD1 covers 9 bases. The V segment lost 2 bases and the J segment 7 bases; nucleotides outside the gene matches: 6. Germline-derived CDR1 and CDR2 are SGHAT and FQNNGV. This CDR3 comprises 15 residues. The CDR3 bases are TGTGCCAGCAGCTTATTATACGGACAGGGGAATGAGCAGTTCTTC. This encodes CASSLLYGQGNEQFF.

The rearrangement links TRBV29-1 to TRBJ2-6; D is uncertain. The CDR3 runs 12 residues. Germline-derived CDR1 and CDR2 are SQVTM and ANQGSEA. This CDR3 reads CAGEAGANVLTF. CDR3 in DNA: TGCGCCGGCGAGGCTGGGGCCAACGTCCTGACTTTC. Full variable domain (missing parts from reference TRBV29-1 and TRBJ2-6): SAVISQKPSRDICQRGTSLTIQCQVDSQVTMMFWYRQQPGQSLTLIATANQGSEATYESGFVIDKFPISRPNLTFSTLTVSNMSPEDSSIYLCAGEAGANVLTFGAGSRLTVL.

This clone turned up a few times. The rearrangement joins TRBV19 to TRBJ1-2; no clear D gene. The V end lost 3 bases, the J end lost 9 bases, and 14 bases lay between the germline ends. From germline, CDR1 is LNHDA and CDR2 SQIVND (reference sequence). The CDR3 consists of 13 residues. The CDR3 nucleotides read TGTGCCAGTAGTATCATCGGCGGGCAGCGCTACACCTTC. This gives the protein CASSIIGGQRYTF. Drawing the rest from reference TRBV19 and TRBJ1-2, the complete variable domain is DGGITQSPKYLFRKEGQNVTLSCEQNLNHDAMYWYRQDPGQGLRLIYYSQIVNDFQKGDIAEGYSVSREKKESFPLTVTSAQKNPTAFYLCASSIIGGQRYTFGSGTRLTVV.

The chain carries TRBV6-2 or TRBV6-3 and TRBJ2-7; TRBD2 matches 14 bases. The CDR3 is 15 amino acids. V shed 4 bases and J 2 bases; nucleotides not matched to a gene: 1. Per the germline V gene, CDR1 is MNHEY and CDR2 is SVGEGT. The CDR3 sequence: CASSSGLAGAYEQYF. The CDR3 DNA sequence: TGTGCCAGCAGTTCGGGACTAGCGGGAGCCTACGAGCAGTACTTC.

This rearrangement joins TRBV6-1 to TRBJ2-1; 8 bases fit TRBD1. CDR1 MNHNS and CDR2 SASEGT come from the germline V gene. Trimming removed 2 bases from V and 5 bases from J; junction bases left unmatched: 8. This CDR3 has 16 residues. This chain's CDR3 is CASSEPGGRNHNEQFF. The CDR3 DNA is TGTGCCAGCAGTGAACCAGGGGGCCGTAATCACAATGAGCAGTTCTTC.